This TCR beta chain was documented in a study of cytomegalovirus exposure and HLA in healthy donors (dated by TCRdb to between 2016 and 2019). As for the study more broadly: According to an earlier analysis of around 600 of the donors, 150 million to 200 million T cells yielded 90 million to 140 million unique TCR beta sequences and approximately 280 Gb of sequence data. Roughly 300 gigabases of sequencing data and tens of millions of unique TCR sequences were included in an early release covering roughly 700 HLA-typed donors. Among the roughly 400 genotyped donors, around 81% belonged to the genetic ancestry cluster associated with self-reported Caucasian donors. The study was designed to test whether signatures of past pathogen exposure could be identified by cataloging public T cell receptors. The study profiled the T cell repertoires of 500 to 800 subjects by immunosequencing and related them to cytomegalovirus serostatus. In addition to the first cohort of roughly 700 subjects, a separate validation cohort of 130 or so different subjects was used. To predict cytomegalovirus infection status, the study combined high-throughput TCR immunosequencing, statistical association of individual TCRs with disease status, and machine learning. A later analysis re-examined previously published TCR beta repertoires from over 500 donors and added high-resolution HLA genotyping to investigate patterns of TCR occurrence. Rather than using new phenotypic data, the later analysis identified candidate immune exposures from TCR beta sequences and from how often those sequences occurred across donors. An earlier analysis of roughly 580 of the donors used high-throughput TCR beta sequencing to judge whether each TCR beta V gene segment behaved as functional or pseudogenic. Donor age, sex, ethnicity and CMV serostatus were compiled together with the repertoire data. Genome-wide SNP genotypes for about 65% of the roughly 670 donors were used in a later genetic analysis, which treated that subset as a discovery cohort. All discovery cohort repertoires had been generated using a single sequencing platform. Both class I and class II loci were covered by HLA typing, at four-digit resolution. The number of typed donors differed by locus: roughly 629-640 for A, B, C, DRB1 and DQB1; 522 for DQA1; 606 for DPA1; and about 470 for DPB1. Roughly 5 DR-DQ haplotypes were handled as single units for association and clustering because linkage in the cohort was strong. Among about 400 genotyped donors of the cohort, an average of around 240,000 unique TCR beta nucleotide sequences was sequenced per donor, of which roughly 17% were non-productive.

To note about this clone: This receptor's antigen is unknown. No base qualities exist here, and no much larger clone lies one base off it.

Library creation used the immunoSEQ multiplex PCR assay. For the multiplex PCR, a mixture combining 60 forward primers for TCR Vbeta segments and 13 reverse primers for TCR Jbeta segments was used. The CDR3 region of rearranged TCR beta genes was amplified from genomic DNA with a multiplex PCR assay. The Illumina HiSeq System was used to sequence the amplified TCR beta libraries as 87-base-pair reads. From the authors' description of their analysis: In a later analysis, some 80 million unique TCR beta chains were counted across the roughly 670 repertoires, and approximately 9.9 million of these chains were shared by at least two donors. Raw reads were error-corrected and collapsed into unique sequences by a nearest-neighbor algorithm in which closely related sequences were merged to remove PCR and sequencing errors. To assign V, D and J gene segments, CDR3 sequences were aligned to IMGT reference sequences. For a sequence to be retained, a match of at least six nucleotides to both a V gene segment and a J gene segment was required. A rearrangement counted as productive if the CDR3 had no stop codons and remained in frame with V and J, and every other rearrangement counted as non-productive. CDR3 was defined according to IMGT convention as the region running from the second conserved V-encoded cysteine to the conserved J-encoded phenylalanine. In an earlier analysis of more than 550 of the donors, sequences lacking an unambiguous match to a single V gene segment were excluded. An earlier analysis of roughly 590 of the donors called V segments functional above 56.7% productive rearrangements and segregating when the between-donor standard deviation exceeded 5%. To diagnose cytomegalovirus status from the catalog of TCR beta chain sequences, a statistical classification framework was built. In a later analysis, TCR nucleotide sequences were compared against IMGT/GENE-DB human TR gene sequences so that V and J genes could be assigned. In a later analysis, CDR3 sequences and most-parsimonious VDJ recombination scenarios were assigned using the TCRdist pipeline. In a later analysis, each TCR beta chain was defined by its CDR3 amino acid sequence together with its V-gene family, and reads lacking a unique V-gene family were excluded. A later analysis removed 500 to 650 highly shared, low-generation-probability nucleotide sequences to deal with suspected cross-contamination and a sequencing artifact. For each public chain, a later analysis derived a clonal expansion index from normalized ranks of inferred template counts within each repertoire. Generation probabilities in a later analysis came from a VDJ recombination model fitted to out-of-frame rearrangements, and those results were checked against IGoR. In a later analysis, hypergeometric tests were used to score TCR-TCR, TCR-HLA and TCR-CMV co-occurrence, with a repertoire-size bias correction applied to TCR pairs. To estimate false discovery rates, a later analysis permuted the HLA or CMV assignments 20 times. In a later analysis, co-occurring TCRs were grouped with DBSCAN, and TCRdist sequence similarity was added when clustering was performed within HLA-allele-positive subsets. Co-occurrence clustering excluded repertoires with fewer than 30,000 or more than 120,000 public chains, plus five with anomalous nucleotide sharing. TCRdb re-hosts the immuneACCESS table, in-frame sequences only. Its copies lack some clones; in the studies checked, an unresolved V gene accounts for under half of them, and the cause for the rest is not known. From that table come the V and J calls and clone size; the DNA was used to work out D and trimming. The sample records around 190,000 clones, around 82% of which are singletons. Of the sample, less than 3.5% is held by the ten largest clones.

The paper's findings and limits, for the study overall: The classifier was reported to diagnose cytomegalovirus status with high specificity and sensitivity in both the original and validation cohorts. A later analysis found that TCR association rates varied across HLA loci, with DRB1 alleles showing the most associated TCRs and HLA-C alleles the fewest. Only TCR beta chains were sequenced in this cohort, and the absence of alpha or paired-chain data limited detectable features. In an earlier analysis of some 540 of the donors, most TCR beta V segments appeared in productive rearrangements about 87% or about 30% of the time, broadly matching IMGT annotations. Because counts were too low, seventeen rarely observed V segments, including chromosome 9 orphons, were excluded from the earlier analysis of several hundred of the donors. According to a later analysis, most CMV-associated TCR beta chains appeared to be HLA-restricted, and the HLA associations seemed to be driven largely by CMV exposure. A few of the identified cytomegalovirus-associated TCR beta chains were confirmed in vitro to be specific for cytomegalovirus antigens. The authors suggested that the approach could potentially be generalized to other disease states and immunological phenotypes. A later genetic analysis reported fewer N-insertions in productive TCRs among donors in an Asian-associated ancestry cluster than the roughly 650-donor mean. A total of about 180 TCR beta chains were listed by the study as associated with cytomegalovirus. Because HLA typing was missing for some donors at each locus, association tests included only the typed subset. Compared with equally common non-associated chains, HLA-associated TCR beta chains in a later analysis were more clonally expanded and had lower generation probabilities. A further reported finding was that TCR beta sequences accurately predicted the HLA-A and HLA-B alleles for most subjects in the first cohort. A group of highly shared sequence variants was considered likely to be a technical artifact of the sequencing pipeline. Presence/absence analyses assumed roughly uniform sequencing depth across donors, an assumption that may not hold. When HLA alleles, especially DR and DQ, strongly co-occurred, attributing TCR associations to individual alleles was difficult. V-gene and J-gene trimming of TCR beta chains was associated with a missense DCLRE1C variant in a later genetic analysis, and the association was replicated in an independent cohort. While some public TCRs were present in many individuals, most TCR sequences turned up only very rarely across donors. Linkage disequilibrium might explain the correlated functional status among segregating V segments, but an unknown experimental factor could not be excluded. At a false discovery rate of 0.05, a later analysis linked approximately 18,000 TCR beta sequences to specific HLA alleles. Several of the top co-occurrence clusters appeared to be linked to parvovirus B19, influenza, CMV and Epstein-Barr virus, according to a later analysis. For the cohort, immune exposure information was limited to CMV serostatus.

The cohort comprised under 700 healthy bone marrow donors. At the time of sampling, all cohort members were nominally healthy, though unrecorded immune exposures were likely present. The donor tested CMV seronegative, placing the donor among the approximately 360 seronegative members of the cohort. Every donor gave a peripheral blood sample, and the peripheral blood mononuclear cells from that sample were used for TCR beta sequencing. Genomic DNA extraction from the blood cell samples was performed with the Qiagen DNeasy Blood Extraction Kit. The sequenced sample was PBMCs. The receptor comes from a woman in her twenties or thirties in good health and CMV-seronegative.

The CDR3 region has the sequence CASSLVTGGDEQFF. DNA sequence: TGTGCCAGCAGCTTGGTAACAGGGGGCGATGAGCAGTTCTTC. This sequence uses TRBV5-4 and TRBJ2-1; TRBD1 aligns with 9 central bases. Including the terminal cysteine and phenylalanine, the CDR3 comprises 14 residues. The entry retains the CDR3 DNA only, 42 bases that are in frame from base 1. CDR1 is given as SGHNT and CDR2 as YYREEE, both from the germline V gene (reference sequence). Clipping removes 0 bases from V and 8 bases from J, with 3 as the unmatched junction base count.